This T cell receptor (beta chain) was captured in a study of T-cell reconstitution after alpha-beta-depleted transplantation in children. This clonotype was picked up a small number of times. Preparation of the TCRbeta library was carried out with unique molecular identifiers. MiXCR, applied by TCRdb to the PCR reads, yields one record per CDR3 protein. The sample has 440,000 or so distinct CDR3 sequences; roughly 10% are singletons. Germline V gene lookup returns CDR1 MNHEY and CDR2 SVGAGI. Between the trimmed V and J ends, which lost 0 bases and 4 bases, there was a span of 15 bases. The CDR3 is 17 amino acids.

The chain uses TRBV6-5 and TRBJ2-2; the D call may be TRBD1 or TRBD2 (5 bases each). The clonotype comes from a human donor who donated a stem cell graft to a child with acute myeloid leukemia. The starting material was PBMCs from the stem cell graft donor, obtained from the stem cell graft. For the CDR3, the DNA is TGTGCCAGCAGTTACTCAAAGGGACCGAAAGTCACCGGGGAGCTGTTTTTT. Translating gives CASSYSKGPKVTGELFF.